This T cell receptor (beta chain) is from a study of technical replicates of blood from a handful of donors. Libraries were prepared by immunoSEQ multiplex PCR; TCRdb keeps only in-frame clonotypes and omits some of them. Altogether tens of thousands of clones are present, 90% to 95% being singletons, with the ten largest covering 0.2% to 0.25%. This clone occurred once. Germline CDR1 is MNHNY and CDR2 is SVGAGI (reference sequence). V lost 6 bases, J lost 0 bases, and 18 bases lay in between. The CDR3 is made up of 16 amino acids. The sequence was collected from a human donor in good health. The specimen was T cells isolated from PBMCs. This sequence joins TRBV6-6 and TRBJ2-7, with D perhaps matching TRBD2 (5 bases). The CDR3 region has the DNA TGTGCCAGCAGCCCGCACCAAGCGGAACCCTCCTACGAGCAGTACTTC. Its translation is CASSPHQAEPSYEQYF.